The rows below give T cell receptor beta chains drawn from one sample of a study of T cell repertoires in cytomegalovirus infection. TCRdb recomputed calls from the reads with MiXCR, one row per CDR3 protein. The sample lists 150,000 or so distinct CDR3 sequences; 17% were seen once. Source material: CD8+ T cells from PBMCs. Receptors originate from a human donor in good health (CMV status not recorded). Some clones in this sample may be carry-over from other donors' samples. Each CDR3 is given with its conserved first and last residue. D genes are given only for firm matches. The size entry is marked missing in some rows and otherwise reads once, few, many or a size class.

few,TRBV7-2,NA,TRBJ1-2,CASSLDSPYGYTF,TGTGCCAGCAGCTTAGACTCCCCCTATGGCTACACCTTC
many,TRBV7-9,NA,TRBJ2-5,CASSLAGGQETQYF,TGTGCCAGCAGCTTAGCTGGAGGGCAAGAGACCCAGTACTTC
few,TRBV29-1,NA,TRBJ2-4,CSVESRAGAKNIQYF,TGCAGCGTTGAATCCCGGGCTGGAGCCAAAAACATTCAGTACTTC
few,TRBV11-2,NA,TRBJ2-1,CASSFSRTAASVNEQFF,TGTGCCAGCAGCTTCAGTCGGACAGCCGCTAGCGTCAATGAGCAGTTCTTC
few,TRBV7-4,TRBD1,TRBJ2-7,CASSPRQGESYEQYF,TGTGCCAGCAGCCCTAGACAGGGGGAGTCCTACGAGCAGTACTTC
NA,TRBV28,NA,TRBJ1-5,CASSRQPQHF,TGTGCCAGCAGCAGACAGCCCCAGCATTTT
few,TRBV20-1,NA,TRBJ2-1,CSASSGLGGNEQFF,TGCAGTGCTAGTAGCGGCCTAGGAGGCAATGAGCAGTTCTTC
few,TRBV19,NA,TRBJ1-1,CASRNGVNTEAFF,TGTGCCAGTAGAAACGGAGTGAACACTGAAGCTTTCTTT
many,TRBV7-3,NA,TRBJ1-1,CASSLGGSTEAFF,TGTGCCAGCAGCTTAGGCGGGAGTACTGAAGCTTTCTTT
NA,TRBV2,NA,TRBJ2-1,CAIDIIGAAMNEQFF,TGTGCCATTGATATTATAGGGGCCGCGATGAATGAGCAGTTCTTC
few,TRBV28,NA,TRBJ1-2,CASSPPRVTAYGYTF,TGTGCCAGCAGTCCCCCCAGGGTGACGGCCTATGGCTACACCTTC
few,TRBV7-3,NA,TRBJ2-3,CASSLRRGRTDTQYF,TGTGCCAGCAGCTTAAGGCGGGGCCGCACAGATACGCAGTATTTT
NA,TRBV28,NA,TRBJ2-5,CASSFTPSDSIQETQYF,TGTGCCAGCAGTTTTACCCCCTCGGACAGCATCCAAGAGACCCAGTACTTC
NA,TRBV7-9,NA,TRBJ2-7,CASSKIRENYEQYF,TGTGCCAGCAGCAAAATCCGGGAAAACTACGAGCAGTACTTC
many,TRBV7-9,NA,TRBJ1-1,CASSSPITSNTEAFF,TGTGCCAGCAGCTCCCCTATTACCTCCAACACTGAAGCTTTCTTT
few,TRBV7-9,NA,TRBJ1-1,CASSWGGTEAFF,TGTGCCAGCAGCTGGGGGGGCACTGAAGCTTTCTTT
NA,TRBV6-2/TRBV6-3,NA,TRBJ2-7,CASSYQGNEQYF,TGTGCCAGCAGTTATCAGGGAAACGAGCAGTACTTC
few,TRBV10-3,TRBD2,TRBJ2-1,CAISEWEGNNEQFF,TGTGCCATCAGTGAGTGGGAGGGAAACAATGAGCAGTTCTTC
few,TRBV5-1,NA,TRBJ1-5,CASSSTGGGQPQHF,TGCGCCAGCAGCTCAACGGGGGGAGGGCAGCCCCAGCATTTT
many,TRBV7-2,NA,TRBJ1-6,CASSLGFPSSYNSPLHF,TGTGCCAGCAGCTTGGGCTTTCCGAGCTCCTATAATTCACCCCTCCACTTT
many,TRBV7-8,NA,TRBJ2-3,CASSFNRYTDTQYF,TGTGCCAGCAGCTTCAACCGATACACAGATACGCAGTATTTT
few,TRBV7-8,NA,TRBJ2-1,CASSPGGFASVGNEQFF,TGTGCCAGCAGCCCCGGAGGATTCGCTAGCGTGGGCAATGAGCAGTTCTTC
few,TRBV7-2,NA,TRBJ2-3,CASSSFLRLGGDTQYF,TGTGCCAGCAGCAGTTTTCTTAGACTAGGAGGTGATACGCAGTATTTT